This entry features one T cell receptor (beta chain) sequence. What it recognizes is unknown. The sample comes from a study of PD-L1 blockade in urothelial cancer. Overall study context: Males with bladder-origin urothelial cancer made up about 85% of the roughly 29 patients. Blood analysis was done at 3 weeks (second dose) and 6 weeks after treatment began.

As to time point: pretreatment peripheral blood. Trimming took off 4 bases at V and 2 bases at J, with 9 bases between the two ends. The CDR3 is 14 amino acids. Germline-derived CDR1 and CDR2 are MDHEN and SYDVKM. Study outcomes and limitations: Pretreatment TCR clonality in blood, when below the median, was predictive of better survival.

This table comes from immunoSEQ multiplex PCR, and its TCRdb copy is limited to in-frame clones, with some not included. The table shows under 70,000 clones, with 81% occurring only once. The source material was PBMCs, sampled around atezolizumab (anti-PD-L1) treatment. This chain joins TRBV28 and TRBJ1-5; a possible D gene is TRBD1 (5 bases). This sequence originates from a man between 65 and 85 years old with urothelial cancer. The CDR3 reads CASSSPQGNQPQHF. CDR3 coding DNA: TGTGCCAGCAGTTCCCCACAGGGCAATCAGCCCCAGCATTTT.